This T cell receptor (beta chain) was identified in a study of siplizumab effects on memory and regulatory T cells. Approximately 10^5 TCR templates were measured in each sample. The data were produced by immunoSEQ multiplex PCR, yet TCRdb's version contains in-frame clones alone and is incomplete. The sample includes some 64,000 clones, around three quarters of them seen just once. The germline CDR1 and CDR2 sequences are SGHAT and FQNNGV. The V and J ends lost 5 bases and 6 bases, in that order; junction bases with no gene match: 11. The CDR3 covers 15 residues. To note about this clone: Antigen: not known.

Findings and caveats of the study: Controls had 26.9% Treg-derived mappable alloreactive CD4+ clones on average, versus around 64% with siplizumab.

Sequenced: memory CD4+ T cells sorted from blood. The rearrangement links TRBV11-2 to TRBJ2-3, with TRBD1 matching over 7 bases. This sequence originates from a human donor in good health. CDR3 bases: TGTGCCAGCAGCCAAGGGGGCAGGGGCGGGGATACGCAGTATTTT. It codes for CASSQGGRGGDTQYF.